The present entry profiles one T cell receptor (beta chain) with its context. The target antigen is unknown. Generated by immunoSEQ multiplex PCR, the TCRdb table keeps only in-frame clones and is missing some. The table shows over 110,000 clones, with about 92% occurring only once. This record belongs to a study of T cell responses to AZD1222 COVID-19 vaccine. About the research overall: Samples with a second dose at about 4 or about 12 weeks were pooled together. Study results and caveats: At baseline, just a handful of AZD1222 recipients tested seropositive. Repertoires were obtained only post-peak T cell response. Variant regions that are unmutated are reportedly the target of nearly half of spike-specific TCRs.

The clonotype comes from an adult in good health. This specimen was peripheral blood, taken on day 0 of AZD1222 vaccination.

The CDR3 here is CASSGQSGGEKLFF. The CDR3 DNA reads TGCGCCAGCAGCGGACAGTCTGGGGGTGAAAAACTGTTTTTT. This chain uses TRBV5-1 with TRBJ1-4, with D maybe TRBD1 (6 bases). This CDR3 is built from 14 residues. Deletions cut 4 bases from V and 7 bases from J, with 14 bases between. The germline V gene has CDR1 SGHRS and CDR2 YFSETQ. The full variable domain, its missing parts supplied by reference TRBV5-1 and TRBJ1-4, is KAGVTQTPRYLIKTRGQQVTLSCSPISGHRSVSWYQQTPGQGLQFLFEYFSETQRNKGNFPGRFSGRQFSNSRSEMNVSTLELGDSALYLCASSGQSGGEKLFFGSGTQLSVL.